The 31 T cell receptor beta chains reported below all come from one sample, sequenced in a study of T cells in Graves' hyperthyroidism and ophthalmopathy. RNA transcripts provided the source from which TCR beta CDR3 regions were amplified. The HTBI primer set drove a first-round RT-PCR of the TCR CDR3. MiXCR, run by TCRdb on the multiplex PCR reads, gives a single entry per CDR3 protein. The sample has under 400,000 distinct CDR3 sequences; 15% to 20% are singletons. The sample consisted of blood. The receptors originated from a woman between 50 and 59 years old with Graves' hyperthyroidism.

This clonotype has more than one count but fewer than ten. The J gene is TRBJ1-1, the V gene TRBV5-1; D unclear. Trimming removed 4 bases from V and 1 base from J, with 8 bases in between. CDR1 is SGHRS, CDR2 YFSETQ, per germline. The CDR3 runs to 13 residues. The CDR3 reads CASSLIQNTEAFF. The CDR3 DNA is TGCGCCAGCAGCCTAATCCAGAACACTGAAGCTTTCTTT.

This clonotype has at least ten counts. This chain joins TRBV5-1 and TRBJ2-3, with a tentative D call TRBD2 (5 bases). Germline values: CDR1 SGHRS, CDR2 YFSETQ. Trimming cost V 6 bases and J 4 bases, with 9 bases left between them. The CDR3 runs to 12 residues. CDR3 coding DNA: TGCGCCAGCACCTCGGAGGCAGATACGCAGTATTTT. It specifies CASTSEADTQYF.

In its sample, this clonotype was seen many times. This CDR3 is CASSTDRDEKLFF. CDR3 nucleotides: TGTGCCAGCAGTACCGACCGAGATGAAAAACTGTTTTTT. The chain has TRBV2 and TRBJ1-4; no firm D call. Looked up from germline, CDR1 is SNHLY and CDR2 is FYNNEI. V dropped 5 bases and J dropped 6 bases, with 10 bases sitting between them. This CDR3 is built from 13 residues.

This clonotype was counted at least ten times. CDR3 DNA: TGTGCCAGCAGTGAAGCGGAGGGCTTTGAAGCTTTCTTT. Translated, it gives CASSEAEGFEAFF. This chain connects TRBV6-1 to TRBJ1-1; D gene ambiguous. CDR1 is MNHNS, CDR2 SASEGT, per germline. V lost 0 bases and J 7 bases, leaving 9 bases between the germline ends. The CDR3 sequence is 13 residues long.

The chain has TRBV6-1 and TRBJ1-2, with a tentative D call TRBD1 (6 bases). Trimming shortened V by 5 bases and J by 2 bases, and 15 bases separated the two germline ends. Germline CDR1 reads MNHNS; CDR2 reads SASEGT. CDR3 size: 15 residues. The CDR3 reads CASSRDIGRNYGYTF. DNA for the CDR3: TGTGCCAGCAGTCGGGACATAGGTAGAAACTATGGCTACACCTTC.

This clonotype occurred a few times. CDR3 protein: CASSSRRNSYEQYF. The CDR3 coding sequence is TGTGCCAGCAGTTCACGACGGAACTCCTACGAGCAGTACTTC. J is TRBJ2-7 and V is TRBV12-3 or TRBV12-4, with no clear D. The CDR3 runs to 14 residues. Trimming left V 4 bases short and J 0 bases short, with 10 bases between.

The gene calls are TRBV20-1 and TRBJ2-3; 9 bases are shared with TRBD2. Germline V CDR1 and CDR2: DFQATT, SNEGSKA (reference sequence). The J segment lost 2 bases and the V segment lost 5 bases, leaving 14 bases of the junction unmatched. The CDR3 extends over 17 amino acids. The CDR3 DNA reads TGCAGTGCTTTGGTGCTGACTAGCGGAGCCCCCACAGATACGCAGTATTTT. This codes for CSALVLTSGAPTDTQYF.

The rearrangement uses TRBV6-1 and TRBJ2-7; D is perhaps TRBD1 (8 bases). V lost 6 bases, J lost 5 bases, and 20 bases lay in between. In germline, CDR1 is MNHNS, CDR2 SASEGT. The CDR3 extends over 15 amino acids. Written as DNA, the CDR3 is TGTGCCAGCAGATACGCGGGGGACAGGCAACACGAGCAGTACGTC. Amino acid sequence: CASRYAGDRQHEQYV.

J is TRBJ2-7 and V is TRBV10-3; no clear D gene. This CDR3 contains 11 residues. CDR1 is ENHRY, CDR2 SYGVKD, per germline. Deletions cut 1 base from V and 7 bases from J, with 5 bases between. CDR3 region: CAISEWFEQYF. CDR3 DNA: TGTGCCATCAGTGAGTGGTTTGAGCAGTACTTC.

The chain has TRBV12-3 or TRBV12-4 and TRBJ2-6; 9 bases line up with TRBD2. CDR3 length: 18 amino acids. The trim removed 3 bases at V and 2 bases at J, leaving 8 bases unmatched. CDR3: CASSFGGGGGPGANVLTF. The CDR3, as DNA: TGTGCCAGCAGTTTCGGCGGGGGGGGGGGGCCTGGGGCCAACGTCCTGACTTTC.

This clonotype was seen ten or more times. Here the CDR3 DNA reads TGTGCCAGCAGTTCTACACCTACTAGCGGGTATACAGATACGCAGTATTTT. Translated, it gives CASSSTPTSGYTDTQYF. The chain links TRBV12-3 or TRBV12-4 to TRBJ2-3; TRBD2 agrees at 9 bases. The CDR3 length is 17 residues. V shed 4 bases, J shed 3 bases, and the junction held 11 bases outside the gene matches.

This clonotype was recorded at least ten times. This rearrangement joins TRBV28 to TRBJ2-1, with 10 bases lining up with TRBD2. Per the germline V gene, CDR1 is MDHEN and CDR2 is SYDVKM. The CDR3 covers 16 residues. The V and J ends lost 1 base and 3 bases, in that order; junction bases with no gene match: 3. CDR3 loop: CASSLSSSGSYNEQFF. DNA for the CDR3: TGTGCCAGCAGTTTATCTTCTAGCGGGAGCTACAATGAGCAGTTCTTC. Variable domain in full (rest from reference TRBV28 and TRBJ2-1): DVKVTQSSRYLVKRTGEKVFLECVQDMDHENMFWYRQDPGLGLRLIYFSYDVKMKEKGDIPEGYSVSREKKERFSLILESASTNQTSMYLCASSLSSSGSYNEQFFGPGTRLTVL.

The chain links TRBV12-3 or TRBV12-4 to TRBJ2-1, with D hard to call. This CDR3 is built from 14 residues. The germline V and J ends were trimmed by 0 bases and 7 bases, with 10 bases remaining between them. CDR3 protein: CASSLAARNNEQFF. The CDR3 DNA sequence: TGTGCCAGCAGTTTAGCGGCCCGAAATAATGAGCAGTTCTTC.

V is TRBV27 and J is TRBJ2-1; TRBD2 matches at 7 bases. V shed 5 bases and J 1 base; nucleotides not matched to a gene: 8. CDR1 is MNHEY and CDR2 is SMNVEV in the germline V gene (reference sequence). The CDR3 extends over 16 amino acids. The CDR3 sequence: CASSRRLAVSYNEQFF. The CDR3 DNA reads as TGTGCCAGCAGTCGCCGCCTAGCGGTTTCCTACAATGAGCAGTTCTTC.

This clonotype has more than one count but fewer than ten. The chain links TRBV29-1 to TRBJ1-4, with 8 bases that match TRBD1. From germline, CDR1 is SQVTM and CDR2 ANQGSEA. Trimming took 4 bases from V and 4 from J; bases not matched to a gene: 8. The CDR3 is made up of 15 amino acids. The CDR3 protein is CSVAGQGDFNEKLFF. For the CDR3, the DNA is TGCAGCGTTGCCGGACAGGGCGATTTTAATGAAAAACTGTTTTTT.

The chain recombines TRBV2 with TRBJ2-3; 8 nucleotides align to TRBD2. V dropped 4 bases and J dropped 0; count of bases not matched to a gene: 6. Germline loops: CDR1 SNHLY, CDR2 FYNNEI. The CDR3 runs 16 residues. As DNA, the CDR3 is TGTGCCAGCAGTGGGTGGAGCGGGGGCAGCACAGATACGCAGTATTTT. Its translation is CASSGWSGGSTDTQYF.

This clonotype was counted a few times. This chain joins TRBV15 and TRBJ1-5; D is unclear. Germline-derived CDR1 and CDR2 are LNHNV and YYDKDF (reference sequence). The CDR3 loop spans 17 amino acids. V lost 0 bases, J lost 1 base, and 13 bases lay in between. CDR3 DNA sequence: TGTGCCACCAGCAGAGATTCGGGGTTTAGGAGCAATCAGCCCCAGCATTTT. Protein product: CATSRDSGFRSNQPQHF. Filled out from reference TRBV15 and TRBJ1-5, the complete variable domain reads DAMVIQNPRYQVTQFGKPVTLSCSQTLNHNVMYWYQQKSSQAPKLLFHYYDKDFNNEADTPDNFQSRRPNTSFCFLDIRSPGLGDTAMYLCATSRDSGFRSNQPQHFGDGTRLSIL.

This clonotype was found a few times. V is TRBV11-2 and J is TRBJ2-4; TRBD1 matches 7 bases. The CDR3 has 16 amino acids. The trim removed 0 bases at V and 5 bases at J, leaving 7 bases unmatched. Per the germline V gene, CDR1 is SGHAT and CDR2 is FQNNGV. The CDR3 bases are TGTGCCAGCAGCTTAGATTCCGAGGGGGCCGAAAACATTCAGTACTTC. Translation: CASSLDSEGAENIQYF. Variable domain in full (rest from reference TRBV11-2 and TRBJ2-4): EAGVAQSPRYKIIEKRQSVAFWCNPISGHATLYWYQQILGQGPKLLIQFQNNGVVDDSQLPKDRFSAERLKGVDSTLKIQPAKLEDSAVYLCASSLDSEGAENIQYFGAGTRLSVL.

Many counts were recorded for this clonotype. V usage is TRBV12-3 or TRBV12-4 and J usage is TRBJ1-1; no reliable D call. This CDR3 is 13 amino acids long. The ends were cut back, 7 bases at V and 4 bases at J, with 13 bases in the middle. The CDR3 protein is CASIRVYGTEAFF. CDR3 DNA: TGTGCCAGCATTCGGGTATACGGCACTGAAGCTTTCTTT.

This clonotype was observed a handful of times. This chain uses TRBV3-1 with TRBJ2-5, with 9 bases lining up with TRBD1. This CDR3 is 15 amino acids long. The J segment lost 4 bases and the V segment lost 4 bases, leaving 7 bases of the junction unmatched. The V gene's germline CDR1 is LGHDT and CDR2 YNNKEL (reference sequence). The CDR3 region is CASSPTGGQGETQYF. In nucleotides, the CDR3 is TGTGCCAGCAGCCCCACAGGGGGACAGGGAGAGACCCAGTACTTC.

This clonotype occurred many times. V usage is TRBV28 and J usage is TRBJ2-7; 8 nucleotides align to TRBD1. Per germline, CDR1 MDHEN and CDR2 SYDVKM. Trimming at V came to 6 bases and at J to 3 bases, leaving 4 bases not matched to a gene. The CDR3 contains 13 residues. The CDR3 sequence: CASRPGQVYEQYF. CDR3 DNA sequence: TGTGCCAGCAGACCGGGACAGGTCTACGAGCAGTACTTC.

This clonotype has ten or more counts. The V and J genes are TRBV20-1 and TRBJ1-1; D is undetermined. Deletions cut 0 bases from V and 0 bases from J, with 8 bases between. Germline values: CDR1 DFQATT, CDR2 SNEGSKA (reference sequence). CDR3 length: 14 amino acids. The CDR3 nucleotides are TGCAGTGCTAGAGACCCCAGATTGAACACTGAAGCTTTCTTT. Protein sequence: CSARDPRLNTEAFF.

Many counts were recorded for this clonotype. This chain links TRBV20-1 with TRBJ1-1; D gene ambiguous. The ends were cut back, 1 base at V and 5 bases at J, with 5 bases in the middle. This CDR3 is 11 amino acids long. The germline V gene has CDR1 DFQATT and CDR2 SNEGSKA (reference sequence). The CDR3 protein is CSARGSTEAFF. The CDR3 DNA sequence: TGCAGTGCTAGAGGGAGTACTGAAGCTTTCTTT.

The sample holds a few counts of this clonotype. This sequence joins TRBV5-1 and TRBJ2-2; D is possibly TRBD1 (5 bases). Germline CDR1 is SGHRS and CDR2 is YFSETQ. Trimming removed 0 bases from V and 0 bases from J, with 9 bases in between. The CDR3 contains 16 residues. Written as DNA, the CDR3 is TGCGCCAGCAGCTTGGGACAGAACACGAACACCGGGGAGCTGTTTTTT. Its protein product is CASSLGQNTNTGELFF.

This clonotype was found many times. The CDR3 DNA reads as TGTGCCAGCAGTTTGGTTCGTGGCAGGGGGCAGGAGACCCAGTACTTC. Amino acids: CASSLVRGRGQETQYF. The chain is built from TRBV27 and TRBJ2-5; TRBD1 matches 8 bases. J lost 5 bases, V lost 3 bases, and 11 bases had no gene match. CDR3 length: 16 residues. Germline-derived CDR1 and CDR2 are MNHEY and SMNVEV (reference sequence).

A few counts support this clonotype. The chain recombines TRBV19 with TRBJ1-2; TRBD1 matches 7 bases. Germline loops: CDR1 LNHDA, CDR2 SQIVND (reference sequence). The length of the CDR3 is 14 residues. V was pared by 3 bases and J by 7 bases, with 8 bases of the junction left unmatched. CDR3 amino acids: CASSMDRSRSGYTF. CDR3 sequence (DNA): TGTGCCAGTAGTATGGACAGGTCTAGGAGTGGCTACACCTTC. Full variable domain (remainder filled in from reference TRBV19 and TRBJ1-2): DGGITQSPKYLFRKEGQNVTLSCEQNLNHDAMYWYRQDPGQGLRLIYYSQIVNDFQKGDIAEGYSVSREKKESFPLTVTSAQKNPTAFYLCASSMDRSRSGYTFGSGTRLTVV.

This clonotype was observed many times. The chain has TRBV3-1 and TRBJ2-1; TRBD2 agrees at 10 bases. Germline V gives CDR1 LGHDT, CDR2 YNNKEL (reference sequence). The CDR3 consists of 16 residues. The trim removed 6 bases at V and 4 bases at J, leaving 9 bases unmatched. CDR3 sequence (DNA): TGTGCCAGCAGAGATGGAGCGGGGGGGCCATACAATGAGCAGTTCTTC. Amino acid sequence: CASRDGAGGPYNEQFF.

This clonotype was seen a handful of times. A much larger clonotype is one base distant, so this may be a read error. The chain uses TRBV6-1 and TRBJ1-2, with 7 nucleotides matching TRBD1. Germline V CDR1 and CDR2: MNHNS, SASEGT. The CDR3 length is 13 residues. V lost 6 bases, J lost 2 bases, and 3 bases stayed unmatched. CDR3 amino acids: CASSQTGNYGYTF. In nucleotides, the CDR3 is TGTGCCAGCAGCCAGACAGGGAACTATGGCTACACCTTC.

The rearrangement uses TRBV6-1 and TRBJ2-2, with D hard to call. V was pared by 1 base and J by 2 bases, with 2 bases between. CDR1 and CDR2 from the germline V gene are MNHNS and SASEGT. The CDR3 runs to 13 residues. This CDR3 is CASSEVNTGELFF. CDR3 coding DNA: TGTGCCAGCAGTGAAGTAAACACCGGGGAGCTGTTTTTT.

The chain recombines TRBV4-1 with TRBJ2-2; the D gene is possibly TRBD1 (5 bases). V lost 2 bases, J lost 2 bases, and 12 bases lay in between. The CDR3 contains 16 residues. CDR1 and CDR2 from the germline V gene are MGHRA and YSYEKL. CDR3 coding DNA: TGCGCCAGCAGCCAACCCTCAGGGTATAACACCGGGGAGCTGTTTTTT. This gives the protein CASSQPSGYNTGELFF.

As regards this clonotype: At one of its ends the junction is not consistent with the germline gene, which may arise from a read error. The CDR3 sequence: CASTQGPHRGRGVANGYTF. CDR3 in DNA: TGCGCCAGCACCCAAGGGCCACACAGGGGGCGCGGGGTCGCGAATGGCTACACCTTC. The chain employs TRBV4-1 and TRBJ1-2, with 9 bases matching TRBD1. The CDR3 is 19 residues long. Germline V gives CDR1 MGHRA, CDR2 YSYEKL.